This entry lists 27 T cell receptor beta chains sequenced from one sample in a study of T cells in Graves' hyperthyroidism and ophthalmopathy. Authors of the study amplified TCR beta CDR3 regions from RNA transcripts. The TCR CDR3 first-round RT-PCR relied on the HTBI primer set. TCRdb analysed the multiplex PCR reads with MiXCR anew, one entry per CDR3 protein. The sample has hundreds of thousands of distinct CDR3 sequences, about 15% seen once; the top ten hold 3.5% to 4.5%. Sequenced material: blood. These receptors were collected from a woman aged 40 to 50 with Graves' ophthalmopathy.

This clonotype was counted many times. The rearrangement joins TRBV30 to TRBJ1-1; no clear D. Germline V gene sequence: CDR1 GTSNPN, CDR2 SVGIG (reference sequence). Trimming stripped 4 bases from V and 4 bases from J, with 13 bases between. The CDR3 has 13 residues. CDR3 DNA sequence: TGTGCCTGGATGGTTGGGGTGAGCACTGAAGCTTTCTTT. It yields the protein CAWMVGVSTEAFF.

This rearrangement joins TRBV4-1 to TRBJ2-7, with D maybe TRBD2 (6 bases). Germline V gene lookup returns CDR1 MGHRA and CDR2 YSYEKL. V lost 1 base to trimming and J lost 6 bases, with 13 bases between them. The CDR3 extends over 14 amino acids. In DNA form, the CDR3 reads TGCGCCAGCAGCCAAGGGAGGGATCTTCGCGAGCAGTACTTC. This gives the protein CASSQGRDLREQYF.

Concerning this clonotype itself: One end of the junction does not line up with germline, which may come from a read error. The rearrangement links TRBV28 to TRBJ2-7; either TRBD1 or TRBD2 may fit D (5 bases each). Germline assignment: CDR1 MDHEN and CDR2 SYDVKM. The CDR3 has 17 residues. CDR3: CAGSPLLSGAASYEQYF. In DNA, the CDR3 is TGTGCCGGCAGTCCCCTACTCTCCGGGGCGGCATCCTACGAGCAGTACTTC.

This clonotype was picked up many times. The chain employs TRBV10-3 and TRBJ2-7; unclear D gene. There are 12 residues in the CDR3. Germline CDR1 is ENHRY and CDR2 is SYGVKD. V was trimmed by 3 bases and J by 4 bases, leaving 7 bases between them. In nucleotides, the CDR3 is TGTGCCATCAGTGATGTGGCTTACGAGCAGTACTTC. Its protein is CAISDVAYEQYF.

This clonotype was seen at least ten times. V usage is TRBV6-2 or TRBV6-3 and J usage is TRBJ2-4; TRBD2 matches at 11 bases. Germline loops: CDR1 MNHEY, CDR2 SVGEGT. V lost 7 bases to trimming and J lost 5 bases; unmatched junction nucleotides: 4. There are 14 residues in the CDR3. CDR3 loop: CASKVAGGENIQYF. CDR3 coding DNA: TGTGCCAGCAAAGTAGCGGGAGGGGAAAACATTCAGTACTTC.

This clonotype was recorded at least ten times. V usage is TRBV11-2 and J usage is TRBJ2-5, with 10 bases lining up with TRBD2. CDR1 is SGHAT, CDR2 FQNNGV, per germline. CDR3 length: 15 residues. Trimming took 4 bases from V and 7 from J; bases not matched to a gene: 9. The chain's CDR3 is CASSSGLAMGGTQYF. CDR3 DNA sequence: TGTGCCAGCAGCTCGGGACTAGCGATGGGGGGGACCCAGTACTTC. Full variable domain (remainder filled in from reference TRBV11-2 and TRBJ2-5): EAGVAQSPRYKIIEKRQSVAFWCNPISGHATLYWYQQILGQGPKLLIQFQNNGVVDDSQLPKDRFSAERLKGVDSTLKIQPAKLEDSAVYLCASSSGLAMGGTQYFGPGTRLLVL.

This clonotype was seen at least ten times. CDR3 sequence reads: CASSYSKGLGNYGYTF. DNA of the CDR3: TGTGCCAGCAGTTACTCGAAGGGTCTAGGGAACTATGGCTACACCTTC. The V and J genes are TRBV6-2 or TRBV6-3 and TRBJ1-2; D unresolved. The CDR3 is 16 amino acids. The germline V gene encodes CDR1 MNHEY and CDR2 SVGEGT. V was trimmed by 0 bases and J by 2 bases, leaving 13 bases between them.

This clonotype was detected ten times or more. This chain uses TRBV20-1 with TRBJ2-7; 9 nucleotides align to TRBD1. With 5 bases clipped from V and 3 bases from J, the junction kept 5 bases outside the gene matches. The CDR3 covers 13 residues. The germline V gene encodes CDR1 DFQATT and CDR2 SNEGSKA (reference sequence). The CDR3 DNA sequence: TGCAGTGCTTCCGGGACAGGGTACTACGAGCAGTACTTC. Encoded protein: CSASGTGYYEQYF.

Ten or more counts support this clonotype. Its ends do not fully match the called genes, so a read error is possible. The chain uses TRBV29-1 and TRBJ1-1; D not resolved. Germline CDR1 is SQVTM and CDR2 is ANQGSEA. The CDR3 totals 15 residues. CDR3 in DNA: TGCAGCGTTGCCGACGGGCGGGCTATGAACACTGAAGCTTCCTTT. Its translation: CSVADGRAMNTEASF.

J is TRBJ2-5 and V is TRBV28; possible D gene TRBD1, 6 bases. The CDR3 spans 17 residues. The germline V gene has CDR1 MDHEN and CDR2 SYDVKM. Trimming stripped 3 bases from V and 1 base from J, with 18 bases between. Written as DNA, the CDR3 is TGTGCCAGCAGTTTGGGCCGGGCAGGGGATCCCCAAGAGACCCAGTACTTC. It encodes CASSLGRAGDPQETQYF.

In this sample, this clonotype turned up a few times. For the CDR3, the DNA is TGTGCCTGGGGGGAGATGGACAGGGCGATCGGCGGAAACACCATATATTTT. It codes for CAWGEMDRAIGGNTIYF. The chain uses TRBV30 and TRBJ1-3; 8 bases are a match to TRBD1. Germline trimming cut 5 bases from V and 4 bases from J; bases unmatched to any gene: 16. This CDR3 comprises 17 residues. The germline gives CDR1 GTSNPN, CDR2 SVGIG (reference sequence).

This clonotype was detected ten times or more. The chain recombines TRBV6-1 with TRBJ1-1; 11 bases are shared with TRBD1. Germline CDR1 and CDR2: MNHNS and SASEGT. The CDR3 totals 15 residues. The junction had 6 bases not matched to a gene; V was cut back by 4 bases and J by 5 bases. The CDR3 loop reads CASSAGQGGGTEAFF. The CDR3 DNA reads TGTGCCAGCAGTGCGGGACAGGGGGGAGGAACTGAAGCTTTCTTT.

This sequence joins TRBV2 and TRBJ1-1, with D unclear. V was shortened by 6 bases and J by 1 base, with 12 bases between the two germline ends. The CDR3 consists of 14 residues. The germline gives CDR1 SNHLY, CDR2 FYNNEI. CDR3 sequence: CASRDPPQNTEAFF. The CDR3 DNA sequence: TGTGCCAGCAGGGACCCGCCGCAGAACACTGAAGCTTTCTTT.

This clonotype has ten or more counts. The V call is TRBV13, the J call TRBJ2-2; D is undetermined. The CDR3 has 13 residues. Germline V lookup: CDR1 PRHDT, CDR2 FYEKMQ (reference sequence). V was cut by 0 bases and J by 7 bases, with 6 bases left in between. The CDR3 loop reads CASSLGLGGELFF. CDR3 coding DNA: TGTGCCAGCAGCTTAGGCCTCGGCGGGGAGCTGTTTTTT.

This clonotype was counted ten times or more. The rearrangement uses TRBV6-2 or TRBV6-3 and TRBJ1-5; 7 positions agree with TRBD1. The junction had 6 bases not matched to a gene; V was cut back by 5 bases and J by 5 bases. The CDR3 loop spans 14 amino acids. CDR1 and CDR2 from the germline V gene are MNHEY and SVGEGT. The CDR3 coding sequence is TGTGCCAGCAGTCCTCGGGACAGATATCAGCCCCAGCATTTT. This codes for CASSPRDRYQPQHF.

This clonotype was observed many times. The genes are TRBV2 and TRBJ1-1, with a possible D match to TRBD1 (5 bases). V lost 6 bases to trimming and J lost 0 bases, with 11 bases between them. The CDR3 covers 14 residues. CDR1 is SNHLY, CDR2 FYNNEI, per germline. The CDR3 DNA reads TGTGCCAGCAGGGGGACGGCCTTGAACACTGAAGCTTTCTTT. Its protein is CASRGTALNTEAFF.

The table lists this clonotype with many counts. V is TRBV2 and J is TRBJ2-5; D unclear. The V end lost 3 bases, the J end lost 0 bases, and 8 bases lay between the germline ends. Germline CDR1 and CDR2: SNHLY and FYNNEI. The CDR3 consists of 14 residues. The CDR3 region is CASSDRGHQETQYF. In DNA form, the CDR3 reads TGTGCCAGCAGTGACAGAGGACACCAAGAGACCCAGTACTTC.

There are many counts of this clonotype. V gene TRBV2 combines with J gene TRBJ2-7; 12 bases align to TRBD1. The CDR3 has 13 amino acids. Germline-derived CDR1 and CDR2 are SNHLY and FYNNEI. V shed 11 bases, J shed 5 bases, and the junction held 7 bases outside the gene matches. Here the CDR3 reads CARSGTGGDEQYF. In nucleotides, the CDR3 is TGTGCCCGTTCCGGGACAGGGGGCGACGAGCAGTACTTC.

This clonotype was seen many times. The chain links TRBV7-3 to TRBJ2-7; possibly TRBD1 or TRBD2 for D (6 bases each). The CDR3 is 15 amino acids. V was shortened by 1 base and J by 2 bases, with 12 bases between the two germline ends. The germline V gene has CDR1 SGHTA and CDR2 FQGTGA. The DNA for the CDR3 is TGTGCCAGCAGCTTAATAGGGGGGTCCCCCTACGAGCAGTACTTC. It specifies CASSLIGGSPYEQYF.

This rearrangement joins TRBV28 to TRBJ2-7; D ambiguous. This CDR3 is 12 amino acids long. Trimming took 2 bases from V and 13 from J, leaving 15 bases between them. Per the germline V gene, CDR1 is MDHEN and CDR2 is SYDVKM. In DNA form, the CDR3 reads TGTGCCAGCAGTTTAGGGGTACGAGGTCAATACTTC. It yields the protein CASSLGVRGQYF.

This clonotype was detected many times. The chain employs TRBV18 and TRBJ1-2; 8 nucleotides match TRBD1. V lost 3 bases, J lost 0 bases, and 3 bases stayed unmatched. Germline V CDR1 and CDR2: KGHSH, LQKENI. The CDR3 sequence is 15 residues long. The CDR3 region has the DNA TGTGCCAGCTCACCCGGACAGGGAACTAACTATGGCTACACCTTC. This translates into CASSPGQGTNYGYTF.

This clonotype has more than one count but fewer than ten. The chain joins TRBV4-2 to TRBJ2-7; possible D gene TRBD2, 6 bases. CDR3 length equals 15 residues. The germline V gene has CDR1 LGHNA and CDR2 YNFKEQ. Between the trimmed V and J ends, which lost 4 bases and 2 bases, there was a span of 15 bases. Here the CDR3 reads CASSLREVPTYEQYF. The CDR3 coding sequence is TGTGCCAGCAGCCTAAGGGAGGTACCAACCTACGAGCAGTACTTC.

In this sample, this clonotype turned up many times. The V gene is TRBV5-1, the J gene TRBJ2-7; 7 bases line up with TRBD2. CDR3 length: 15 residues. Germline loops: CDR1 SGHRS, CDR2 YFSETQ. V dropped 5 bases and J dropped 0; count of bases not matched to a gene: 8. CDR3 DNA sequence: TGCGCCAGCAGAGTACAAGGCGGGAGCTCCTACGAGCAGTACTTC. This translates into CASRVQGGSSYEQYF.

There are many counts of this clonotype. The rearrangement joins TRBV20-1 to TRBJ2-7, with 15 positions matching TRBD2. CDR3 size: 18 residues. V shed 0 bases and J 3 bases; nucleotides not matched to a gene: 9. Germline CDR1 and CDR2: DFQATT and SNEGSKA (reference sequence). The CDR3 reads CSARDNIRTSGRGYEQYF. In nucleotides, the CDR3 is TGCAGTGCTAGAGATAACATTCGGACTAGCGGGAGGGGCTACGAGCAGTACTTC.

This clonotype occurred a few times. The genes are TRBV10-3 and TRBJ2-5, with 9 nucleotides matching TRBD1. Germline CDR1 and CDR2: ENHRY and SYGVKD. Trimming cost V 6 bases and J 5 bases; bases outside gene matches: 7. The CDR3 runs to 14 residues. This CDR3 reads CAISTRDRVETQYF. The CDR3 DNA reads as TGTGCCATCAGCACCCGGGACAGGGTGGAGACCCAGTACTTC.

The chain recombines TRBV5-4 with TRBJ2-7; D possibly corresponds to TRBD1 (6 bases). The CDR3 covers 15 residues. V was pared by 2 bases and J by 2 bases, with 14 bases between. CDR1 is SGHNT, CDR2 YYREEE, per germline (reference sequence). This CDR3 is CASSFSGAGTYEQYF. The CDR3 region has the DNA TGTGCCAGCAGCTTTTCAGGGGCTGGAACCTACGAGCAGTACTTC.

This clonotype occurred many times. The CDR3 protein is CASSIFGSGGNGYTF. CDR3 DNA sequence: TGTGCCAGTAGTATTTTCGGGTCCGGAGGGAATGGCTACACCTTC. The chain uses TRBV19 and TRBJ1-2; no reliable D call. CDR1 and CDR2 from the germline V gene are LNHDA and SQIVND (reference sequence). The CDR3 is 15 amino acids. V was clipped by 3 bases and J by 6 bases, with 17 bases between them.